The next 16 T cell receptor beta chains were all read from a single sample in a study of blood T cell repertoires in COVID-19. Assay: immunoSEQ multiplex PCR; the TCRdb copy retains only in-frame clones and omits some. This table holds 150,000 to 200,000 clones, 87% found once. Sequencing was performed on peripheral blood. These receptors were obtained from a human donor in a cohort sampled during active COVID-19.

The V call is TRBV20-1, the J call TRBJ2-1; weak D call: TRBD2 (6 bases). The CDR3 sequence is 15 residues long. Germline assignment: CDR1 DFQATT and CDR2 SNEGSKA (reference sequence). The germline V and J ends were trimmed by 3 bases and 1 base, with 13 bases remaining between them. For the CDR3, the DNA is TGCAGTGCTAGTCGGGGAGGATTATCCTACAATGAGCAGTTCTTC. As protein: CSASRGGLSYNEQFF.

V is TRBV2 and J is TRBJ2-7; 10 nucleotides agree with TRBD2. The V gene end was trimmed by 4 bases and the J gene end by 7 bases; junction bases not matched to a gene: 10. The germline V gene has CDR1 SNHLY and CDR2 FYNNEI. This CDR3 comprises 15 residues. CDR3 DNA: TGTGCCAGCAGTGTGGGGAGCGGGAGGGCGAAAGAGCAGTACTTC. Amino acids: CASSVGSGRAKEQYF.

V is TRBV6-5 and J is TRBJ1-6; D gene uncertain. Germline assignment: CDR1 MNHEY and CDR2 SVGAGI. The CDR3 loop spans 13 amino acids. Deletions cut 6 bases from V and 6 bases from J, with 9 bases between. The CDR3 region has the DNA TGTGCCAGCAGGCGTACTGTTAATTCACCCCTCCACTTT. It yields the protein CASRRTVNSPLHF.

Notes on this clone: The germline gene is not matched at one end of the junction; a read error may be the cause. This chain links TRBV7-7 with TRBJ2-7; 10 nucleotides match TRBD2. Germline assignment: CDR1 SSHAT and CDR2 FNYEAQ (reference sequence). The CDR3 loop spans 15 amino acids. The CDR3: CASSLGLAGVSEQYF. In DNA, the CDR3 is TGTGCTAGCAGCTTAGGCCTAGCGGGAGTATCCGAGCAGTACTTC.

V and J are TRBV29-1 and TRBJ1-4; D is perhaps TRBD1 (5 bases). Germline loops: CDR1 SQVTM, CDR2 ANQGSEA. Between the trimmed V and J ends, which lost 4 bases and 7 bases, there was a span of 13 bases. CDR3 size: 13 residues. CDR3 in amino acids: CSVGTGDGEKLFF. As DNA, the CDR3 is TGCAGCGTTGGGACGGGGGACGGTGAAAAACTGTTTTTT.

The chain combines TRBV6-2 or TRBV6-3 with TRBJ1-3; the D gene is possibly TRBD1 (5 bases). Looked up from germline, CDR1 is MNHEY and CDR2 is SVGEGT. The CDR3 extends over 15 amino acids. With 5 bases removed from V and 0 bases from J, the gap between germline ends came to 11 bases. As DNA, the CDR3 is TGTGCCAGCAGTACCCACAGGAGCTCTGGAAACACCATATATTTT. Its protein is CASSTHRSSGNTIYF.

CDR3 residues: CASSLALGSSYEQYF. DNA of the CDR3: TGTGCCAGCAGCTTAGCGCTTGGGAGCTCCTACGAGCAGTACTTC. V usage is TRBV11-1 and J usage is TRBJ2-7; D possibly corresponds to TRBD2 (5 bases). Germline V lookup: CDR1 SGHAT, CDR2 FQDESV (reference sequence). The CDR3 sequence is 15 residues long. Trimming removed 0 bases at V and 0 bases at J, with 9 bases between.

The chain links TRBV5-1 to TRBJ2-7; 8 positions match TRBD1. V shed 0 bases, J shed 6 bases, and the junction held 5 bases outside the gene matches. From germline, CDR1 is SGHRS and CDR2 YFSETQ. This CDR3 is built from 14 residues. Written as DNA, the CDR3 is TGCGCCAGCAGCTTGGCCCAGGGGGCGAGCGAGCAGTACTTC. Translating it yields CASSLAQGASEQYF.

This sequence joins TRBV14 and TRBJ1-2; 9 positions match TRBD1. J lost 7 bases, V lost 3 bases, and 3 bases had no gene match. CDR3 length equals 13 residues. CDR1 and CDR2 from the germline V gene are SGHDN and FVKESK. Here the CDR3 reads CASSQGQGGGYTF. CDR3 bases: TGTGCCAGCAGCCAGGGACAGGGCGGTGGCTACACCTTC.

The rearrangement uses TRBV10-3 and TRBJ1-1; 10 nucleotides line up with TRBD1. This CDR3 has 16 residues. CDR1 and CDR2 (germline): ENHRY, SYGVKD. V shed 2 bases, J shed 1 base, and the junction held 4 bases outside the gene matches. The CDR3 bases are TGTGCCATCAGTGAGACCGGGACAGGGGAGAACACTGAAGCTTTCTTT. Amino acid sequence: CAISETGTGENTEAFF.

The chain combines TRBV30 with TRBJ1-1; 11 positions match TRBD1. The CDR3 totals 13 residues. CDR1 is GTSNPN, CDR2 SVGIG, per germline (reference sequence). J gave up 7 bases and V 2 bases, and 3 bases lay outside the gene matches. The CDR3 region is CAWSFGTGGEAFF. DNA of the CDR3: TGTGCCTGGAGTTTTGGGACAGGGGGTGAAGCTTTCTTT.

This chain joins TRBV5-1 and TRBJ1-3; D gene uncertain. Germline assignment: CDR1 SGHRS and CDR2 YFSETQ. This CDR3 region has 16 residues. Between the trimmed V and J ends, which lost 1 base and 0 bases, there was a span of 11 bases. CDR3 nucleotide sequence: TGCGCCAGCAGCTTGAGGTCGGGAAACTCTGGAAACACCATATATTTT. It translates to CASSLRSGNSGNTIYF. Full variable domain (missing parts from reference TRBV5-1 and TRBJ1-3): KAGVTQTPRYLIKTRGQQVTLSCSPISGHRSVSWYQQTPGQGLQFLFEYFSETQRNKGNFPGRFSGRQFSNSRSEMNVSTLELGDSALYLCASSLRSGNSGNTIYFGEGSWLTVV.

The gene calls are TRBV6-2 or TRBV6-3 and TRBJ2-7; possibly TRBD1 for D (6 bases). With 0 bases removed from V and 0 bases from J, the gap between germline ends came to 15 bases. Germline CDR1 is MNHEY and CDR2 is SVGEGT. CDR3 length: 17 residues. The CDR3 loop reads CASSYSSLPTGSYEQYF. In DNA form, the CDR3 reads TGTGCCAGCAGTTACTCGAGTCTCCCGACAGGCTCCTACGAGCAGTACTTC.

The V gene is TRBV24-1, the J gene TRBJ2-3; D is uncertain. Trimming left V 5 bases short and J 1 base short, with 9 bases between. CDR1 is KGHDR, CDR2 SFDVKD, per germline. There are 14 residues in the CDR3. The CDR3: CATSASLRTDTQYF. The CDR3, as DNA: TGTGCCACCAGTGCCTCCCTTCGCACAGATACGCAGTATTTT.

This chain links TRBV7-8 with TRBJ2-3; perhaps TRBD2 as D (6 bases). In germline, CDR1 is SGHVS, CDR2 FQNEAQ. V shed 5 bases and J shed 1 base, with 16 bases lying between them. The CDR3 sequence is 16 residues long. The CDR3 region is CASSIQGGYRTDTQYF. The CDR3 nucleotides are TGTGCCAGCAGCATCCAGGGAGGATATCGCACAGATACGCAGTATTTT.

The chain carries TRBV6-5 and TRBJ1-1; perhaps TRBD1 as D (5 bases). Trimming shortened V by 6 bases and J by 4 bases, and 12 bases separated the two germline ends. The CDR3 has 13 residues. CDR1 is MNHEY and CDR2 is SVGAGI in the germline V gene. The DNA for the CDR3 is TGTGCCAGCAGGAGGCTCAGGGTCACTGAAGCTTTCTTT. Protein: CASRRLRVTEAFF.